Here is one TCR beta chain with its context. The data were taken from a study of T cells in Graves' hyperthyroidism and ophthalmopathy. More than 9.5 ml fresh peripheral blood yielded the PBMCs. Authors of the study amplified TCR beta CDR3 regions from RNA transcripts. Carried out on the TCR CDR3, a first-round RT-PCR used the HTBI primer set. One entry per CDR3 protein, called by TCRdb with MiXCR from the multiplex PCR reads. This sample has hundreds of thousands of distinct CDR3 sequences; approximately 15% occur once, and the top ten carry roughly 53%. CDR3 length: 15 amino acids. Trimming removed 6 bases from V and 1 base from J; junction bases left unmatched: 3. From germline, CDR1 is MNHNS and CDR2 SASEGT.

This clonotype was obtained from a woman in her sixties with Graves' ophthalmopathy. Material: blood. The V call is TRBV6-1, the J call TRBJ2-3; 11 bases match TRBD1. CDR3 amino acids: CASRGQGAGTDTQYF. The DNA of the CDR3 is TGTGCCAGCAGAGGACAGGGGGCGGGCACAGATACGCAGTATTTT.